This T cell receptor (beta chain) was captured by sequencing in a study of long-term antiretroviral therapy in people with HIV. Trimming cost V 10 bases and J 2 bases; bases outside gene matches: 11. CDR3 size: 16 residues. Germline V gene sequence: CDR1 MDHEN, CDR2 SYDVKM. Running of the v3.0 immunoSEQ assay took place at survey level. Assay: immunoSEQ multiplex PCR; the TCRdb copy retains only in-frame clones and omits some. Here the sample spans 30,000 to 35,000 clones, 65% to 80% being singletons. The chain carries TRBV28 and TRBJ2-7, with 13 bases fitting TRBD2. The source is a woman aged 45-65 years with HIV. The sequencing used unsorted PBMCs, collected 3.1 years after starting antiretroviral therapy. The CDR3 spells CATLPWTSGSPYEQYF. For the CDR3, the DNA is TGTGCCACCCTCCCGTGGACTAGCGGGAGTCCCTACGAGCAGTACTTC.